This T cell receptor (beta chain) was retrieved from a study of technical replicates of blood from several donors. Profiling relied on immunoSEQ multiplex PCR, and the TCRdb table lists in-frame clones only, not all of them. The top ten hold approximately 0.22% of the sample, which has some 96,000 clones, more than 90% seen once. Germline trimming cut 0 bases from V and 5 bases from J; bases unmatched to any gene: 2. Germline V gives CDR1 KGHSH, CDR2 LQKENI. This CDR3 is 15 amino acids long. The sequence was obtained from a human donor in good health. This rearrangement joins TRBV18 to TRBJ2-3; 10 bases are a match to TRBD2. Specimen: T cells isolated from PBMCs. Here the CDR3 DNA reads TGTGCCAGCTCACCACCCGGACTAGCGGAAGATACGCAGTATTTT. Protein sequence: CASSPPGLAEDTQYF.